The 27 T cell receptor beta chains presented below share a single source sample, sequenced in a study of glioma-infiltrating T cells after dendritic cell vaccination. Clones were read by immunoSEQ multiplex PCR, and TCRdb kept only the in-frame ones, dropping some. This table holds roughly 52,000 clones, roughly 87% found once. The sequencing here drew on blood, taken before dendritic cell vaccination. Source of these receptors: a human donor with glioblastoma.

The CDR3 DNA follows: TGTGCCAGCAGCTTTGCCCATACCTACGAGCAGTACTTC. Translating it yields CASSFAHTYEQYF. This chain links TRBV7-2 with TRBJ2-5; D not resolved. The J call may be mistaken, given a closer DNA end match to TRBJ2-7. Germline values: CDR1 SGHTA, CDR2 FQGNSA. There are 13 residues in the CDR3.

The rearrangement links TRBV30 to TRBJ1-1; D possibly corresponds to TRBD1 (6 bases). V shed 4 bases and J shed 5 bases, with 11 bases lying between them. The CDR3 runs 12 residues. Germline V gene sequence: CDR1 GTSNPN, CDR2 SVGIG (reference sequence). In DNA form, the CDR3 reads TGTGCCTGGACAGGGGATCGGACTGAAGCTTTCTTT. Protein: CAWTGDRTEAFF.

The chain joins TRBV30 to TRBJ1-2; D not resolved. Looked up from germline, CDR1 is GTSNPN and CDR2 is SVGIG (reference sequence). This CDR3 contains 12 residues. Trimming took off 4 bases at V and 4 bases at J, with 10 bases between the two ends. The CDR3 loop reads CAWTAGPYGYTF. The CDR3 coding sequence is TGTGCCTGGACCGCTGGGCCCTATGGCTACACCTTC.

The chain carries TRBV7-6 and TRBJ2-5, with TRBD1 matching 8 bases. Germline V gene sequence: CDR1 SGHVS, CDR2 FNYEAQ. The CDR3 spans 16 residues. V was clipped by 2 bases and J by 4 bases; unmatched bases: 9. CDR3 sequence: CASSLSGRGRGETQYF. CDR3 DNA: TGTGCCAGCAGCTTAAGCGGCAGGGGGCGCGGAGAGACCCAGTACTTC.

In this sample, this clone turned up a few times. This rearrangement joins TRBV18 to TRBJ2-5; 9 nucleotides match TRBD1. The J call may be faulty, since TRBJ2-7 better matches the DNA end. The CDR3 is 15 residues long. The germline V gene encodes CDR1 KGHSH and CDR2 LQKENI. The CDR3 region has the DNA TGTGCCAGCTCCCCCACGGACAGGGGCCTTGGCGAGCAGTACTTC. This encodes CASSPTDRGLGEQYF.

This clone came up once. Other DNA sequences in the sample encode the same CDR3. The J gene is TRBJ1-2, the V gene TRBV27; TRBD1 matches at 8 bases. Unmatched junction bases numbered 2, after V lost 4 bases and J lost 4 bases. Germline V CDR1 and CDR2: MNHEY, SMNVEV (reference sequence). The CDR3 has 13 amino acids. The CDR3 spells CASSSGQGYGYTF. CDR3 DNA: TGTGCCAGCAGTTCCGGACAGGGCTATGGCTACACCTTC.

Only one count was recorded for this clone. The chain couples TRBV2 to TRBJ2-1; 10 positions agree with TRBD1. V trimming: 5 bases; J trimming: 3 bases; junction bases outside the gene matches: 7. Germline CDR1 SNHLY, CDR2 FYNNEI. This CDR3 contains 16 residues. The CDR3 is CASSQWDRGIYNEQFF. Here the CDR3 DNA reads TGTGCCAGCAGTCAGTGGGACAGGGGAATCTACAATGAGCAGTTCTTC.

This clone was observed once. This sequence joins TRBV10-3 and TRBJ2-2; D might be TRBD2 (6 bases). V lost 9 bases to trimming and J lost 3 bases, with 17 bases between them. This CDR3 has 15 amino acids. Germline V gives CDR1 ENHRY, CDR2 SYGVKD. CDR3 region: CAILRGISDTGELFF. CDR3 coding DNA: TGTGCCATATTACGGGGGATCTCGGACACCGGGGAGCTGTTTTTT.

This chain uses TRBV5-1 with TRBJ2-1; the match to TRBD2 covers 8 bases. CDR1 and CDR2 (germline): SGHRS, YFSETQ. V was clipped by 4 bases and J by 0 bases; unmatched bases: 0. The CDR3 consists of 14 residues. For the CDR3, the DNA is TGCGCCAGCAGCCTAGCGGGCTCCTACAATGAGCAGTTCTTC. Translation gives CASSLAGSYNEQFF.

The CDR3 region has the DNA TGTGCCAGCAGCTTACGGGACAGGGTATACGAGCAGTACTTC. It is translated as CASSLRDRVYEQYF. The chain combines TRBV7-8 with TRBJ2-7, with 9 bases that match TRBD1. This CDR3 is built from 14 residues. Trimming took 2 bases from V and 4 from J; bases not matched to a gene: 3. The germline gives CDR1 SGHVS, CDR2 FQNEAQ.

The V and J genes are TRBV7-2 and TRBJ2-7, with D possibly TRBD1 on 6 matching bases. The CDR3 runs 14 residues. CDR1 is SGHTA, CDR2 FQGNSA, per germline. V lost 6 bases and J 5 bases, leaving 17 bases between the germline ends. This CDR3 is CASRPALGGNEQYF. CDR3 nucleotide sequence: TGTGCCAGCAGACCGGCGCTTGGGGGCAACGAGCAGTACTTC.

The V call is TRBV2, the J call TRBJ2-3, with D uncertain. V lost 7 bases and J 5 bases, leaving 7 bases between the germline ends. Germline CDR1 reads SNHLY; CDR2 reads FYNNEI. This CDR3 has 11 amino acids. The DNA for the CDR3 is TGTGCCAGCACTCCGAGAGATACGCAGTATTTT. Translating it yields CASTPRDTQYF. The variable domain in full, with the rest retrieved from reference TRBV2 and TRBJ2-3, is EPEVTQTPSHQVTQMGQEVILRCVPISNHLYFYWYRQILGQKVEFLVSFYNNEISEKSEIFDDQFSVERPDGSNFTLKIRSTKLEDSAMYFCASTPRDTQYFGPGTRLTVL.

J is TRBJ2-5 and V is TRBV7-2, with D possibly TRBD1 on 5 matching bases. Germline values: CDR1 SGHTA, CDR2 FQGNSA. Between the trimmed V and J ends, which lost 0 bases and 1 base, there was a span of 12 bases. CDR3 length: 16 amino acids. CDR3 residues: CASSLASLGAQETQYF. CDR3 in DNA: TGTGCCAGCAGCTTAGCGTCGCTAGGGGCCCAAGAGACCCAGTACTTC.

The genes are TRBV7-2 and TRBJ1-1, with D possibly being TRBD1 (6 bases). Germline V CDR1 and CDR2: SGHTA, FQGNSA. The length of the CDR3 is 18 residues. V lost 2 bases and J 2 bases, leaving 21 bases between the germline ends. In DNA, the CDR3 is TGTGCCAGCAGCTTAAGCAGATGGGGGCTGGGAGTAAACACTGAAGCTTTCTTT. It specifies CASSLSRWGLGVNTEAFF.

This sequence joins TRBV19 and TRBJ1-5; 8 bases align to TRBD1. The CDR3 totals 15 residues. From germline, CDR1 is LNHDA and CDR2 SQIVND (reference sequence). J lost 5 bases, V lost 5 bases, and 8 bases had no gene match. The CDR3 is CASSPRQGAHQPQHF. CDR3 DNA: TGTGCCAGTAGTCCCCGGCAGGGGGCCCATCAGCCCCAGCATTTT. Full variable domain (rest looked up from reference TRBV19 and TRBJ1-5): DGGITQSPKYLFRKEGQNVTLSCEQNLNHDAMYWYRQDPGQGLRLIYYSQIVNDFQKGDIAEGYSVSREKKESFPLTVTSAQKNPTAFYLCASSPRQGAHQPQHFGDGTRLSIL.

The gene calls are TRBV4-1 and TRBJ2-7; tentatively, D is TRBD2 (6 bases). V lost 4 bases, J lost 3 bases, and 13 bases lay in between. The CDR3 is 14 amino acids. CDR1 MGHRA and CDR2 YSYEKL come from the germline V gene. CDR3 DNA sequence: TGCGCCAGCAGCCCCGGGGGACTTAACTACGAGCAGTACTTC. Translation: CASSPGGLNYEQYF.

The rearrangement uses TRBV11-3 and TRBJ2-4; D gene unclear. The germline V gene has CDR1 SGHNT and CDR2 YENEEA. V gave up 7 bases and J gave up 0 bases, with 10 bases separating them. This CDR3 contains 14 residues. The CDR3 loop is CASNHLLAKNIQYF. For the CDR3, the DNA is TGTGCCAGCAACCATTTACTAGCCAAAAACATTCAGTACTTC.

The rearrangement links TRBV28 to TRBJ1-1; perhaps TRBD1 as D (6 bases). CDR3 length: 12 amino acids. Germline assignment: CDR1 MDHEN and CDR2 SYDVKM. Deletions cut 5 bases from V and 10 bases from J, with 14 bases between. The CDR3 region is CASSITGRAAFF. As DNA, the CDR3 is TGTGCCAGCAGTATTACAGGGAGGGCAGCTTTCTTT.

This clone appeared a single time. Other DNA sequences in the sample encode the same CDR3. The chain combines TRBV7-2 with TRBJ1-5; D gene uncertain. This CDR3 region has 14 residues. Germline loops: CDR1 SGHTA, CDR2 FQGNSA. Trimming left V 1 base short and J 5 bases short, with 9 bases between. The CDR3 reads CASSLDSPDQPQHF. CDR3 in DNA: TGTGCCAGCAGCTTAGACTCCCCCGATCAGCCCCAGCATTTT.

This clone occurred once. As DNA, the CDR3 is TGTGCCAGCAGCTTAGCAGGGCGGGGCGAAAAACTGTTTTTT. Translating it yields CASSLAGRGEKLFF. This rearrangement joins TRBV11-3 to TRBJ1-4; TRBD1 is a possible D gene (5 bases). The germline CDR1 and CDR2 sequences are SGHNT and YENEEA. V was trimmed by 1 base and J by 8 bases, leaving 11 bases between them. The length of the CDR3 is 14 residues.

The chain has TRBV7-2 and TRBJ1-2, with 8 positions matching TRBD1. The CDR3 covers 13 residues. Germline lookup yields CDR1 SGHTA and CDR2 FQGNSA. The V gene end was trimmed by 1 base and the J gene end by 5 bases; junction bases not matched to a gene: 0. In nucleotides, the CDR3 is TGTGCCAGCAGCTTAGGACAGGGGTATGGCTACACCTTC. Its protein product is CASSLGQGYGYTF.

This chain connects TRBV7-9 to TRBJ1-1, with 10 bases identical to TRBD1. Germline CDR1 SEHNR, CDR2 FQNEAQ (reference sequence). The length of the CDR3 is 16 residues. Germline trimming cut 5 bases from V and 4 bases from J; bases unmatched to any gene: 10. CDR3 DNA: TGTGCCAGCAGCCCGAGAGGACAGGGGGTTTTCACTGAAGCTTTCTTT. Its translation is CASSPRGQGVFTEAFF. Supplemented by reference TRBV7-9 and TRBJ1-1, the full variable domain reads DTGVSQNPRHKITKRGQNVTFRCDPISEHNRLYWYRQTLGQGPEFLTYFQNEAQLEKSRLLSDRFSAERPKGSFSTLEIQRTEQGDSAMYLCASSPRGQGVFTEAFFGQGTRLTVV.

The CDR3 DNA sequence: TGTGCCACCCTGCGGGCGGGAGTAGATACGCAGTATTTT. Its protein is CATLRAGVDTQYF. V and J are TRBV27 and TRBJ2-3, with 7 nucleotides matching TRBD2. The CDR3 runs to 13 residues. V was pared by 10 bases and J by 5 bases, with 9 bases of the junction left unmatched. Germline CDR1 and CDR2: MNHEY and SMNVEV (reference sequence).

The rearrangement joins TRBV7-7 to TRBJ2-3; D is uncertain. The CDR3 consists of 16 residues. With 2 bases removed from V and 2 bases from J, the gap between germline ends came to 14 bases. Per germline, CDR1 SSHAT and CDR2 FNYEAQ (reference sequence). The CDR3 DNA is TGTGCCAGCAGCTTAATTCGGCTGAGGAACACAGATACGCAGTATTTT. Its translation is CASSLIRLRNTDTQYF.

The chain employs TRBV7-6 and TRBJ2-3; 8 bases fit TRBD2. The germline CDR1 and CDR2 sequences are SGHVS and FNYEAQ. This CDR3 spans 16 amino acids. V shed 5 bases and J 4 bases; nucleotides not matched to a gene: 11. The CDR3 nucleotides read TGTGCCAGCAGCCCTCCGGGAGGGAGGGGTTCAGATACGCAGTATTTT. Translation gives CASSPPGGRGSDTQYF.

The chain couples TRBV5-1 to TRBJ1-5; TRBD1 is a possible D gene (6 bases). Germline V lookup: CDR1 SGHRS, CDR2 YFSETQ. V lost 4 bases to trimming and J lost 6 bases, with 11 bases between them. The CDR3 runs 13 residues. CDR3 sequence: CASSPAGAQPQHF. CDR3 sequence (DNA): TGCGCCAGCAGCCCTGCGGGGGCTCAGCCCCAGCATTTT. The entire variable domain, with the rest obtained from reference TRBV5-1 and TRBJ1-5, is as follows: KAGVTQTPRYLIKTRGQQVTLSCSPISGHRSVSWYQQTPGQGLQFLFEYFSETQRNKGNFPGRFSGRQFSNSRSEMNVSTLELGDSALYLCASSPAGAQPQHFGDGTRLSIL.

This chain joins TRBV11-2 and TRBJ2-7, with TRBD2 matching 14 bases. The V and J ends lost 1 base and 5 bases, in that order; junction bases with no gene match: 7. From germline, CDR1 is SGHAT and CDR2 FQNNGV. This CDR3 spans 17 amino acids. As DNA, the CDR3 is TGTGCCAGCAGCTTAGGACTAGCGGGGGGGCCGTTCAACGAGCAGTACTTC. It yields the protein CASSLGLAGGPFNEQYF.